This T cell receptor beta chain was sequenced in a study of T cells after yellow fever vaccination. Study summary: Any fraction with a low cell number was prepared using SMART-Seq v4 Ultra Low Input.

The study, taken as a whole, reports: On re-exposure, the response was weaker but peaked faster, at day 5 versus 15. Most clones from primary vaccination were detected again post-booster (around 95% CD4, about 88% CD8). Contaminating bulk clonotypes could be abundant in FACS-sorted repertoires.

This clonotype showed up many times. No antigen is known for it. Germline assignment: CDR1 SGHRS and CDR2 YFSETQ. The V end was cut by 2 bases, the J end by 3 bases, with 11 bases between. The CDR3 has 14 amino acids. TCRdb recomputed calls from the 5' RACE reads with MiXCR, one row per CDR3 protein. Of about 250,000 distinct CDR3 sequences in the sample, about 3.7% were seen once. The chain has TRBV5-1 and TRBJ1-1; no reliable D call. The sequences come from PBMCs, collected 15 days after the yellow fever booster vaccination. The clonotype originates from a man between 18 and 35 years old who received the YFV17D yellow fever vaccine. CDR3 nucleotide sequence: TGCGCCAGCAGCTTTCGGGGTGGGGACACTGAAGCTTTCTTT. Amino acids: CASSFRGGDTEAFF.